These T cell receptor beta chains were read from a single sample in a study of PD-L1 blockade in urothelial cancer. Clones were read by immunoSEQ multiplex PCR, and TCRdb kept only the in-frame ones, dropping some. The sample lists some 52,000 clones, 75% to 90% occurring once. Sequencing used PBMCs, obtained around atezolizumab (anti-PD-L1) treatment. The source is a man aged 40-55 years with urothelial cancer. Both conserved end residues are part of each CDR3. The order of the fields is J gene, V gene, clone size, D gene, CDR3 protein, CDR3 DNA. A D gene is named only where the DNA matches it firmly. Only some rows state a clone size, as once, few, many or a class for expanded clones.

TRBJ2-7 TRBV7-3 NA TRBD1 CASSSGTGSYEQYF TGTGCCAGCAGCTCCGGGACAGGGTCCTACGAGCAGTACTTC
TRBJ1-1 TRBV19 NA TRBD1 CASSVRGVRTEAFF TGTGCCAGTAGTGTCAGGGGGGTGAGGACTGAAGCTTTCTTT
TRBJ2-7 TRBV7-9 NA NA CASSLGGKEYEQYF TGTGCCAGCAGCTTAGGGGGCAAGGAATACGAGCAGTACTTC
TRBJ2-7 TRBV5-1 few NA CASSLSGGISSYEQYF TGCGCCAGCAGCTTGAGCGGCGGGATTAGCTCCTACGAGCAGTACTTC
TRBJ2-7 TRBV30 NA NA CAWSAPWGGAYEQYF TGTGCCTGGAGTGCCCCCTGGGGCGGGGCCTACGAGCAGTACTTC
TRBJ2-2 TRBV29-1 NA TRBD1 CSVTGESANTGELFF TGCAGCGTTACAGGGGAATCGGCGAACACCGGGGAGCTGTTTTTT
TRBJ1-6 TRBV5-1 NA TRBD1 CASSGGQGKGSPLHF TGCGCCAGCAGCGGGGGACAGGGTAAAGGTTCACCCCTCCACTTT
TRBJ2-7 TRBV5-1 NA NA CASRTETYEQYF TGCGCCAGCAGGACAGAAACTTACGAGCAGTACTTC
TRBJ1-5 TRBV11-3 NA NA CASSPERRGRGANQPQHF TGTGCCAGCAGCCCAGAACGGAGAGGGCGCGGGGCCAATCAGCCCCAGCATTTT
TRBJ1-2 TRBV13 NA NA CASSAARGVYGYTF TGTGCCAGCAGCGCTGCCCGGGGTGTCTATGGCTACACCTTC
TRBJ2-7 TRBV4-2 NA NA CASSQGRNYEQYF TGTGCCAGCAGCCAAGGCAGGAACTACGAGCAGTACTTC
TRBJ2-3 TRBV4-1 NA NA CASSHAARPLWDTQYF TGCGCCAGCAGCCATGCGGCCAGACCCCTTTGGGATACGCAGTATTTT
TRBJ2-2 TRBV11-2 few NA CASSSRQGELFF TGTGCCAGCAGCTCGCGACAGGGGGAGCTGTTTTTT
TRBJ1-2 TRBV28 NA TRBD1 CASSRPGQGNGYTF TGTGCCAGCAGTCGACCGGGACAGGGAAATGGCTACACCTTC
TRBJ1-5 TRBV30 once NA CAGNWGGSNQPQHF TGTGCCGGGAACTGGGGGGGAAGCAATCAGCCCCAGCATTTT
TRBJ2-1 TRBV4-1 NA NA CASSPRVGGALYNEQFF TGCGCCAGCAGCCCCCGGGTGGGGGGAGCACTCTACAATGAGCAGTTCTTC
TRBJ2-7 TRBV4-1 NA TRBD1 CASSPAYPGQVYEQYF TGCGCCAGCAGCCCCGCCTATCCGGGACAGGTCTACGAGCAGTACTTC
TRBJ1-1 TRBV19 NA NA CASSGPGITEAFF TGTGCCAGTAGTGGGCCGGGGATCACTGAAGCTTTCTTT
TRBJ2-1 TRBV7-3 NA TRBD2 CASSLTGGGSFYNEQFF TGTGCCAGCAGCTTAACGGGAGGCGGGAGTTTCTACAATGAGCAGTTCTTC
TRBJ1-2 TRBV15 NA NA CATSRVRGGGYTF TGTGCCACCAGCAGAGTCCGAGGGGGAGGCTACACCTTC
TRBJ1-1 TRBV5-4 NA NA CASSFARTENTEAFF TGTGCCAGCAGCTTCGCCCGGACAGAGAACACTGAAGCTTTCTTT
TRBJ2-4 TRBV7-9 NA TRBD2 CASSYTGGAKNIQYF TGTGCCAGCAGCTATACGGGAGGGGCCAAAAACATTCAGTACTTC
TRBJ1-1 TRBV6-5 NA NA CASSPPPGMNTEAFF TGTGCCAGCAGTCCCCCACCGGGAATGAACACTGAAGCTTTCTTT
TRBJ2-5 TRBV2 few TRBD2 CASSGTSGEETQYF TGTGCCAGCAGTGGGACTAGCGGGGAAGAGACCCAGTACTTC
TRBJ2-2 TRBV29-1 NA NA CSVQLNTGELFF TGCAGCGTTCAACTGAACACCGGGGAGCTGTTTTTT
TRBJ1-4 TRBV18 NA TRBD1 CASSPDRGGEKLFF TGTGCCAGCTCACCGGACAGGGGGGGAGAAAAACTGTTTTTT
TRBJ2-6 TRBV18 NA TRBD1 CASSPGTASGANVLTF TGTGCCAGCTCACCCGGGACAGCCTCTGGGGCCAACGTCCTGACTTTC
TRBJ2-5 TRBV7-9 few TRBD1 CASSLGDRGRQETQYF TGTGCCAGCAGCTTAGGGGACAGGGGAAGACAAGAGACCCAGTACTTC
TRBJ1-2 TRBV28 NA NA CASRGQGRGYGYTF TGTGCCAGCAGGGGGCAGGGGCGCGGCTATGGCTACACCTTC
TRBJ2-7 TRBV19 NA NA CASSINNYEQYF TGTGCCAGTAGTATCAACAATTACGAGCAGTACTTC
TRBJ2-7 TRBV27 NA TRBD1 CASKTGTAYEQYF TGTGCCAGCAAAACCGGGACAGCCTACGAGCAGTACTTC
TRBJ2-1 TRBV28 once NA CASSFRGMGYNEQFF TGTGCCAGCAGTTTCCGGGGGATGGGCTACAATGAGCAGTTCTTC
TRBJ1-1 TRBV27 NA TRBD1 CASSLGTGETEAFF TGTGCCAGCAGTCTCGGGACAGGGGAAACTGAAGCTTTCTTT
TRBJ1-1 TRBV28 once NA CASSLGGSGNTEAFF TGTGCCAGCAGTTTAGGAGGCAGCGGTAACACTGAAGCTTTCTTT
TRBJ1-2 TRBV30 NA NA CARGVGGRYGYTF TGTGCCCGGGGGGTAGGGGGTCGTTATGGCTACACCTTC
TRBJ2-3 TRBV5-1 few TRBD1 CASSLSTGATDTQYF TGCGCCAGCAGCTTGAGTACAGGGGCCACAGATACGCAGTATTTT
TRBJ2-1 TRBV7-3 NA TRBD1 CASSFLGQGAYNEQFF TGTGCCAGCAGCTTCCTGGGACAGGGGGCCTACAATGAGCAGTTCTTC
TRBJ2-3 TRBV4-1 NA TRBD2 CASSQEQAGGSDTQYF TGCGCCAGCAGCCAAGAGCAAGCGGGAGGGTCGGATACGCAGTATTTT
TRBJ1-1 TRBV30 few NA CAWSVEGGTEAFF TGTGCCTGGAGTGTTGAGGGCGGCACTGAAGCTTTCTTT
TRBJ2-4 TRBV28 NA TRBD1 CASSFSRLRQGIQYF TGTGCCAGCAGTTTCTCACGACTTCGACAGGGGATTCAGTACTTC
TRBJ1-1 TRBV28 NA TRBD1 CASSLLRGQVTEAFF TGTGCCAGCAGTTTATTAAGAGGACAGGTAACTGAAGCTTTCTTT